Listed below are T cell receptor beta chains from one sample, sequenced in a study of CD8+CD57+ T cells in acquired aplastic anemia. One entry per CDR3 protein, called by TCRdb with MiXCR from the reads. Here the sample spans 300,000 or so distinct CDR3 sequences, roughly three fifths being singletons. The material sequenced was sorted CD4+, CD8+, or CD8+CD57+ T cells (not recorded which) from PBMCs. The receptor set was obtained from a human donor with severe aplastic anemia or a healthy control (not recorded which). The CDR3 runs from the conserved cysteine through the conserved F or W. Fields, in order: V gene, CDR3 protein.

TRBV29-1,CSVEGQGWTEAFF
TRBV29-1,CSVGSRTGGGTEAFF
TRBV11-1,CASSPGLQETQYF
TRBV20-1,CSARERRAPGKRSYEQYF
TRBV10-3,CAISDLSSNYGYTF
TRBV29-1,CSVGGGEYNEQFF
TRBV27,CASSLRGQPRSSPLHF
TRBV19,CASSIGSLMVSEAFF
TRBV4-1,CASSQKTLSYEQYF
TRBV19,CASSIGPGSGNTIYF
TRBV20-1,CSARVSSSGGWETQYF
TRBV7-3,CASSLGTNNEQFF
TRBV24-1,CATQTGSNTEAFF
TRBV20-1,CSASSWAGGFNTQYF
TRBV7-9,CASSFRSGTGFTGELFF
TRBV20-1,CSARPASGASTDTQYF
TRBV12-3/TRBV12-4,CASSLGRRLAGDSETQYF
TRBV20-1,CSARPTGDSPLHF
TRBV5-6,CASSGMTRADNEQFF
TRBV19,CASSIRPGQPYEQYF
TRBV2,CASQRDRGPYEQYF
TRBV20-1,CSARDRKRRTEAFF
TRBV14,CASSQDLRETQYF
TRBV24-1,CATNFQGQGYTF
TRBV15,CATRSPSGNTIYF
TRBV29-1,CASSLDRGPEQFF
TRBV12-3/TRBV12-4,CASSLVAGVQYF
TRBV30,CAWGQSFGNTIYF
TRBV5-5,CASRSPGNEQFF
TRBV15,CATSRGGQGVQETQYF
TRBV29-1,CSVGQGEGYTF
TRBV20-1,CSADPRVGGYTF
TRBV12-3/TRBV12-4,CASSLAGLGQETQYF
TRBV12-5,CASAQVGAGELFF
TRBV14,CASSQETRASNAFF
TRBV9,CASSVTSGRVKFF
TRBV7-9,CASSQEGGRSSNYGYTF
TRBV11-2,CASSLGLSGSPQHF
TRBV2,CAFYSGATSEADTHYF
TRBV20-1,CSASTASVRGTEAFF
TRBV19,CASSLRTGGKETQYF
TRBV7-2,CASSLMGDDTQYF
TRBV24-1,CATSAVGGGNEQFF
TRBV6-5,CASSSGPGGTYEQYF
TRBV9,CASSVATQSSYNEQFF
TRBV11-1,CASSRSADQETQYF
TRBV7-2,CASRPGRPRSDTQYF
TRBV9,CASLSVGGYTF